Listed below are T cell receptor beta chains from one sample, sequenced in a study of OX40 agonist ivuxolimab in advanced cancers. Assay used: immunoSEQ multiplex PCR; TCRdb lists only in-frame clones, some missing. The table lists more than 80,000 clones, roughly nine tenths of them singletons. The sequences come from CD4+ or CD8+ T cells sorted from blood, collected in a trial of the OX40 agonist ivuxolimab. These receptors were collected from an adult with an advanced solid tumor such as melanoma, head and neck, liver or kidney cancer. The CDR3 runs from the conserved cysteine through the conserved F or W. D genes are given only for firm matches. Some rows have no size entry. The others give once, few or many, or a class for an expanded clone.

j_gene | abundance | d_gene | v_gene | CDR3nt | CDR3aa
TRBJ1-1 | - | TRBD1 | TRBV30 | TGTGCCCGGAACAGGGGGCAGAACACTGAAGCTTTCTTT | CARNRGQNTEAFF
TRBJ2-5 | - | TRBD1 | TRBV28 | TGTGCCAGCAGTCTAAAGGGGGCGGCAGGAGAGACCCAGTACTTC | CASSLKGAAGETQYF
TRBJ1-2 | - | TRBD1 | TRBV5-1 | TGCGCCAGCAGCTTCGATGGACAGGGAAGTGATGGCTACACCTTC | CASSFDGQGSDGYTF
TRBJ1-4 | - | - | TRBV30 | TGTGCCTGGAGTGTACGGTGGAGGGATAATGAAAAACTGTTTTTT | CAWSVRWRDNEKLFF
TRBJ1-1 | - | TRBD1 | TRBV27 | TGTGCCAGCGGTCCCCGGACAGGGTGGGAGGACACTGAAGCTTTCTTT | CASGPRTGWEDTEAFF
TRBJ2-7 | - | - | TRBV27 | TGTGCCAGCAGTTTATCGAATCGGAGGGCAGCTTCCTACGAGCAGTACTTC | CASSLSNRRAASYEQYF
TRBJ2-3 | - | - | TRBV27 | TGTGCCAGCAGTTTCGGTTTGTGGTCAGATACGCAGTATTTT | CASSFGLWSDTQYF
TRBJ1-6 | - | TRBD1 | TRBV7-6 | TGTGCCAGCAGCAGCCGGGACAGGGGAAGTTCACCCCTCCACTTT | CASSSRDRGSSPLHF
TRBJ1-4 | once | TRBD1 | TRBV11-2 | TGTGCCAGCGGGGACAGGGGAGGTGAAAAACTGTTTTTT | CASGDRGGEKLFF
TRBJ2-2 | - | - | TRBV7-2 | TGTGCCAGCAGCTTAGGTCAGATCACCGGGGAGCTGTTTTTT | CASSLGQITGELFF
TRBJ2-1 | - | - | TRBV6-5 | TGTGCCAGCAGTTACAAAAGGACAGACAATGAGCAGTTCTTC | CASSYKRTDNEQFF
TRBJ2-3 | - | - | TRBV10-2 | TGCGCCAGCACCTCGGTGTGGGGAACAGATACGCAGTATTTT | CASTSVWGTDTQYF
TRBJ2-3 | - | - | TRBV27 | TGTGCCAGCAGTCCCCGCACAGATACGCAGTATTTT | CASSPRTDTQYF
TRBJ1-1 | once | - | TRBV28 | TGTGCCAGCAGTTTTTGGAGGACTGAAGCTTTCTTT | CASSFWRTEAFF
TRBJ1-6 | - | - | TRBV11-2 | TGTGCCTCATCTAGGGAAGGGAATTCACCCCTCCACTTT | CASSREGNSPLHF
TRBJ2-4 | once | - | TRBV6-5 | TGTGCCAGCAGTCTTGCACTAGCCAAAAACATTCAGTACTTC | CASSLALAKNIQYF
TRBJ1-1 | - | - | TRBV7-9 | TGTGCCAGCAGCTTAGGGGGGATTGCCACTGAAGCTTTCTTT | CASSLGGIATEAFF
TRBJ2-7 | - | TRBD1 | TRBV28 | TGTGCCAGCAGTTTCCGGGACAGGGGACTCCGCGAGCAGTACTTC | CASSFRDRGLREQYF
TRBJ2-7 | - | TRBD2 | TRBV4-2 | TGTGCCAGCAGCCAGAGAGCGGGGAACTCCTACGAGCAGTACTTC | CASSQRAGNSYEQYF
TRBJ2-5 | - | TRBD2 | TRBV13 | TGTGCCAGCAGGGGTACTAGCGGGGGAGAGACCCAGTACTTC | CASRGTSGGETQYF
TRBJ1-5 | few | - | TRBV14 | TGTGCCAGCAGCCAAGAGGAGGGAAGGGTTCAGCCCCAGCATTTT | CASSQEEGRVQPQHF
TRBJ1-1 | - | - | TRBV7-9 | TGTGCCAGCAGCTTCACAGGGATTGAAGCTTTCTTT | CASSFTGIEAFF
TRBJ2-3 | - | - | TRBV7-2 | TGTGCCAGCAGCTTAAGACAGACAGATACGCAGTATTTT | CASSLRQTDTQYF
TRBJ1-6 | - | - | TRBV6-6 | TGTGCCAGCACACTCGGGGGGCATCAGTTTCCCCTCCACTTT | CASTLGGHQFPLHF
TRBJ1-2 | - | - | TRBV28 | TGTGCCAGCAGTCTCTTGGGCGGCACAGGGAAAAACTATGGCTACACCTTC | CASSLLGGTGKNYGYTF
TRBJ1-5 | - | - | TRBV28 | TGTGCCAGCAGTTTATCGGGGGGTCATCAGCCCCAGCATTTT | CASSLSGGHQPQHF
TRBJ1-5 | - | TRBD1 | TRBV9 | TGTGCCAGCAGCGTAGGGGACGACAGGGGGAGTTTTCAGCCCCAGCATTTT | CASSVGDDRGSFQPQHF
TRBJ2-5 | - | TRBD1 | TRBV10-3 | TGTGCCATCAGTGAGTCGGGACAGAGGCTGGAGACCCAGTACTTC | CAISESGQRLETQYF
TRBJ1-1 | - | - | TRBV2 | TGTGCCAGCAAGTGGGAGAGGGGTGAAGCTTTCTTT | CASKWERGEAFF
TRBJ2-7 | - | TRBD1 | TRBV7-8 | TGTGCCAGCAGCTTAGGAGGGACAGGCTACGAGCAGTACTTC | CASSLGGTGYEQYF
TRBJ1-6 | few | - | TRBV6-6 | TGTGCCAGCAGCATAGGATCTCAATCACCCCTCCACTTT | CASSIGSQSPLHF
TRBJ1-1 | - | - | TRBV9 | TGTGCCAGCAGCGTAGTTCGGGGGGATTGGAACACTGAAGCTTTCTTT | CASSVVRGDWNTEAFF
TRBJ2-3 | - | TRBD2 | TRBV9 | TGTGCCAGCAGCTCAAAGTACCTAACCGGGACTAGCGGGGGGGCGGGAGATACGCAGTATTTT | CASSSKYLTGTSGGAGDTQYF
TRBJ2-7 | - | - | TRBV11-2 | TGTGCCAGCAGCTTAGGGGGGTCCGAGCAGTACTTC | CASSLGGSEQYF
TRBJ2-1 | - | TRBD2 | TRBV5-4 | TGTGCCAGCAGCCCCGGGGGAAGCGGGGCTACCTACAATGAGCAGTTCTTC | CASSPGGSGATYNEQFF
TRBJ2-1 | - | - | TRBV5-6 | TGTGCCAGCAGCTTGGTCGCAGAGCAGTTCTTC | CASSLVAEQFF
TRBJ2-3 | - | - | TRBV18 | TGTGCCAGCTCACTGGGGAGCACAGATACGCAGTATTTT | CASSLGSTDTQYF
TRBJ2-1 | - | - | TRBV28 | TGTGCCAGCAGTCCGGGGGGCCGCTCCTACAATGAGCAGTTCTTC | CASSPGGRSYNEQFF
TRBJ1-5 | few | - | TRBV19 | TGTGCCAGTAGTCGAGAGGGTGATAGCAATCAGCCCCAGCATTTT | CASSREGDSNQPQHF
TRBJ1-3 | - | - | TRBV6-6 | TGTGCCAGCGCCAGGGAAGGGAACACCATATATTTT | CASAREGNTIYF
TRBJ1-1 | once | - | TRBV19 | TGTGCCAGTAGTGGGGGTGTGGGGAACACTGAAGCTTTCTTT | CASSGGVGNTEAFF
TRBJ2-3 | - | - | TRBV9 | TGTGCCAGCAGCGCCCGTAGCAGGGAGGGGGCTTATCCCTACACAGATACGCAGTATTTT | CASSARSREGAYPYTDTQYF
TRBJ2-3 | - | - | TRBV30 | TGTGCCTGGAGTGTACGAAGCACAGATACGCAGTATTTT | CAWSVRSTDTQYF
TRBJ2-3 | - | - | TRBV6-5 | TGTGCCAGCAGTTACTCACACAGCACAGATACGCAGTATTTT | CASSYSHSTDTQYF
TRBJ1-5 | once | - | TRBV6-6 | TGTGCCAGCAGCGCGGGGGACTGGAACGGGCAGCCCCAGCATTTT | CASSAGDWNGQPQHF
TRBJ1-5 | once | - | TRBV28 | TGTGCCAGCCGGAGGTTGAACAATCAGCCCCAGCATTTT | CASRRLNNQPQHF
TRBJ2-6 | - | - | TRBV15 | TGTGCCACCAGCAGGGACAGAGCTGGGGCCAACGTCCTGACTTTC | CATSRDRAGANVLTF
TRBJ2-7 | - | - | TRBV11-2 | TGTGCCAGCAGCTTTGCTTACGAGCAGTACTTC | CASSFAYEQYF
TRBJ1-6 | - | - | TRBV6-6 | TGTGCCAGCAGTTATCGGCAGGGTAGGGATTCACCCCTCCACTTT | CASSYRQGRDSPLHF
TRBJ2-5 | - | - | TRBV6-5 | TGTGCCAGCAGCGGGACTGCTACGGAGACCCAGTACTTC | CASSGTATETQYF
TRBJ1-1 | - | - | TRBV6-5 | TGTGCCAGCAGTTACGACAGTATCATGAACACTGAAGCTTTCTTT | CASSYDSIMNTEAFF
TRBJ1-3 | - | - | TRBV18 | TGTGCCAGCTCACCACCGTCTGTTAACACCATATATTTT | CASSPPSVNTIYF
TRBJ1-4 | once | - | TRBV6-5 | TGTGCCAGCAGTTACGGGGGGACACCTGAAAAACTGTTTTTT | CASSYGGTPEKLFF